This T cell receptor (beta chain) was recovered during a study of CD8 T cells in Susac syndrome. Study-level results: Repertoires of Susac syndrome CD4+ T cells lacked clonal expansion.

High-throughput TCR beta sequencing covered peripheral CD8+ and CD4+ T cells. Bulk CD8+ and CD4+ cells came from magnetic negative isolation; CD8+ TEMRA by FACS. Trimming took off 2 bases at V and 5 bases at J, with 13 bases between the two ends. The CDR3 is 14 residues long. Germline V gene sequence: CDR1 GTSNPN, CDR2 SVGIG (reference sequence). A quantity of roughly 0.5 to 1 ug RNA underwent reverse transcription using random hexamers. TCRdb used MiXCR to reprocess the immunoSEQ multiplex PCR reads, holding one entry per CDR3 protein. The data show under 200,000 distinct CDR3 sequences, approximately 95% seen once. To note about this clonotype: Its specificity is not known.

The chain is built from TRBV30 and TRBJ2-1; D unresolved. The clonotype was recovered from a human donor with Susac syndrome. Sequencing was carried out using CD4+ T cells from PBMCs. The CDR3 region has the DNA TGTGCCTGGAGTCTAAAGGGATTGGACAATGAGCAGTTCTTC. Its translation: CAWSLKGLDNEQFF. The whole variable domain, filled in from reference TRBV30 and TRBJ2-1, reads SQTIHQWPATLVQPVGSPLSLECTVEGTSNPNLYWYRQAAGRGLQLLFYSVGIGQISSEVPQNLSASRPQDRQFILSSKKLLLSDSGFYLCAWSLKGLDNEQFFGPGTRLTVL.